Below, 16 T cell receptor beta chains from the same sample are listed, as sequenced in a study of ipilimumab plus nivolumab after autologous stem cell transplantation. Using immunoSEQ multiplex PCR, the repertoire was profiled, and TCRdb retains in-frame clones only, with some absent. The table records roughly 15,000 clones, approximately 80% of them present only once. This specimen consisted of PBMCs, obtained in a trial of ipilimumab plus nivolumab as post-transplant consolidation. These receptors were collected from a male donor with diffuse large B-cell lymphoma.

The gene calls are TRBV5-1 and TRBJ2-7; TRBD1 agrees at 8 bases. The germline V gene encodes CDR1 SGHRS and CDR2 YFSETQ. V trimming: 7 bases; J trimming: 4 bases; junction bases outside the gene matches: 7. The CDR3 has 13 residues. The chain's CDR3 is CASGQGRGYEQYF. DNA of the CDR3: TGCGCCAGCGGACAGGGCAGGGGGTACGAGCAGTACTTC.

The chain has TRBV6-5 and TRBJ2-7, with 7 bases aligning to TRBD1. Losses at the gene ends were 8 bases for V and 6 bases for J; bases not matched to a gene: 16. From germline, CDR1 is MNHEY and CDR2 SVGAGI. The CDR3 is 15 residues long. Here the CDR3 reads CASRTKRQGLGEQYF. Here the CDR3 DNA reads TGTGCCAGCCGGACGAAGAGACAGGGATTGGGCGAGCAGTACTTC.

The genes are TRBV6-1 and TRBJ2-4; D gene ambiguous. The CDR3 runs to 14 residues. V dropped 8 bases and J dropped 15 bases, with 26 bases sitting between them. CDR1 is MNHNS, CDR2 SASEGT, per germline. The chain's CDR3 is CASGRETGIAGPYF. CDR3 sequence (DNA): TGTGCCAGCGGCCGAGAGACGGGTATTGCAGGTCCGTACTTC.

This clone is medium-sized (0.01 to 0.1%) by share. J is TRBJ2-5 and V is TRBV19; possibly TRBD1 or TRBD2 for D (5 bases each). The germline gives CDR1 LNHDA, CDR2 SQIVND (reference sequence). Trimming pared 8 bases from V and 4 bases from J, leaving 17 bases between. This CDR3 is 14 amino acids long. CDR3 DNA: TGTGCCAGTCGTAGCGTCGGGGCAGGAGAGACCCAGTACTTC. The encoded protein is CASRSVGAGETQYF.

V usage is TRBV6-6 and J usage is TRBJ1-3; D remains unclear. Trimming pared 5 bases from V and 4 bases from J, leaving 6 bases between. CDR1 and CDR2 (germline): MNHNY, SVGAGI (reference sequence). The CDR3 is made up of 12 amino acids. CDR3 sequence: CASSLQGNTIYF. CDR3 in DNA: TGTGCCAGCAGTCTTCAGGGAAACACCATATATTTT.

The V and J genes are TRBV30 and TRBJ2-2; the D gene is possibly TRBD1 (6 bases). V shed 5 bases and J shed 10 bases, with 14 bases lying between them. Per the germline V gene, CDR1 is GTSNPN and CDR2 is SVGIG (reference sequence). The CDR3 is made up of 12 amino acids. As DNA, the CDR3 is TGTGCCTGGCAACTGGACAGCCCGGAGCTGTTTTTT. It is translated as CAWQLDSPELFF.

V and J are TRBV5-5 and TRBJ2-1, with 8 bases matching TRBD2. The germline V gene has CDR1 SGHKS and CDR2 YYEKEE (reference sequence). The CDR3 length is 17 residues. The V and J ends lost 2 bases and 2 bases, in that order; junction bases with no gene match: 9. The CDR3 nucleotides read TGTGCCAGCAGCTTAGTAACTAGCGGCTTTACCTACAATGAGCAGTTCTTC. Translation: CASSLVTSGFTYNEQFF.

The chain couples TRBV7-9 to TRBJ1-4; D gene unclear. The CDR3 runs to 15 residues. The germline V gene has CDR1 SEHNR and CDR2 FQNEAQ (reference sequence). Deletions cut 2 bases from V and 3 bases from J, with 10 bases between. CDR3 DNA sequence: TGTGCCAGCAGCTTAATAATGGTTTCTAATGAAAAACTGTTTTTT. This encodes CASSLIMVSNEKLFF. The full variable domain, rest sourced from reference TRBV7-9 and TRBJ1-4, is DTGVSQNPRHKITKRGQNVTFRCDPISEHNRLYWYRQTLGQGPEFLTYFQNEAQLEKSRLLSDRFSAERPKGSFSTLEIQRTEQGDSAMYLCASSLIMVSNEKLFFGSGTQLSVL.

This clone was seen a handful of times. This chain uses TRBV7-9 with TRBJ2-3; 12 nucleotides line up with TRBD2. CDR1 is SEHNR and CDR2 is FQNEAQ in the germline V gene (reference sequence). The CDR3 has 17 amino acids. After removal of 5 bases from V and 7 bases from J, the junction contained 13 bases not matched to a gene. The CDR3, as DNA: TGTGCCAGCAGCCCCCGACTAGCGGGGGTTCCTCGGAATACGCAGTATTTT. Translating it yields CASSPRLAGVPRNTQYF.

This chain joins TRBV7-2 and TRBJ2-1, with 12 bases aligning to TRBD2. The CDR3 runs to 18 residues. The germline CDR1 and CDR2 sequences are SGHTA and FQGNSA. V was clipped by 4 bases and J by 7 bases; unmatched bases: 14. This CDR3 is CASSSGPSGGAYLNEQFF. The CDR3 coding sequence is TGTGCCAGCAGCTCAGGCCCTAGCGGGGGGGCGTATCTAAATGAGCAGTTCTTC.

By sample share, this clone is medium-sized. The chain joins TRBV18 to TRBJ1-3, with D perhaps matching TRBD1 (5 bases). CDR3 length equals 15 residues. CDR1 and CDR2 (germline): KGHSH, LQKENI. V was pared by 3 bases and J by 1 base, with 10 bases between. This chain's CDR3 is CASSPGLPSGNTIYF. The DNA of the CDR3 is TGTGCCAGCTCACCGGGGCTCCCGTCTGGAAACACCATATATTTT.

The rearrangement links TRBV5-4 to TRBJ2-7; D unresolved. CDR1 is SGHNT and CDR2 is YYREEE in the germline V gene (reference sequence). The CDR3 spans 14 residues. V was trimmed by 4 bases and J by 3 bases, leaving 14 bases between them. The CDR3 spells CASSGFEDVYEQYF. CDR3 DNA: TGTGCCAGCAGCGGTTTTGAGGACGTCTACGAGCAGTACTTC.

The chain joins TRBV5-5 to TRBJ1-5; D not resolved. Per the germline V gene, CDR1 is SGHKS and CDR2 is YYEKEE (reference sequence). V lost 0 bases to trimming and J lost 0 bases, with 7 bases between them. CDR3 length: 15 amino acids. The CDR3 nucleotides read TGTGCCAGCAGCTTGGGGCTGTATAGCAATCAGCCCCAGCATTTT. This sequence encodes CASSLGLYSNQPQHF.

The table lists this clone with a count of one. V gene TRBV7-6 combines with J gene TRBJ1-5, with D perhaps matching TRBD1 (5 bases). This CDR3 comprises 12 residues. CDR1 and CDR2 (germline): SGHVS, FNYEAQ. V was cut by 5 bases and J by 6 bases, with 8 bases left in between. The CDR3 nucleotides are TGTGCCAGCAGCCCCCAGGGTCAGCCCCAGCATTTT. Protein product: CASSPQGQPQHF.

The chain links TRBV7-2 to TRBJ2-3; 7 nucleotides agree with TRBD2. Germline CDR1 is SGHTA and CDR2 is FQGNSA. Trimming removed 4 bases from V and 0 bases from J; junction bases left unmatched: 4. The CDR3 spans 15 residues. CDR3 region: CASSWDYDSTDTQYF. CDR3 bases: TGTGCCAGCAGCTGGGACTATGATAGCACAGATACGCAGTATTTT.

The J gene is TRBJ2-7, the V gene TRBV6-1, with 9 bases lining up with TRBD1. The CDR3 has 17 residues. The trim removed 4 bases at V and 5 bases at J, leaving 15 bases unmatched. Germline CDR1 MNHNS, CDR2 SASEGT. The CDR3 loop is CASSAYRGRLGANEQYF. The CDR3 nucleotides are TGTGCCAGCAGTGCATACAGGGGGCGTTTAGGGGCGAACGAGCAGTACTTC.